The 26 T cell receptor beta chains listed next were all sequenced from one sample in a study of cytomegalovirus exposure and HLA in healthy donors. The study ran its PCR with 60 Vbeta and 13 Jbeta primers. Assay: immunoSEQ multiplex PCR; the TCRdb copy retains only in-frame clones and omits some. The table has about 150,000 clones, roughly four fifths seen once. Sequencing was carried out using PBMCs. The origin of the receptors is a man between 35 and 55 years old in good health and CMV-seronegative.

CDR3 amino acids: CASSPSGLNNEQFF. CDR3 DNA: TGTGCCAGCAGCCCTAGCGGTCTCAACAATGAGCAGTTCTTC. The chain links TRBV7-3 to TRBJ2-1; TRBD2 matches 7 bases. The CDR3 runs to 14 residues. The germline gives CDR1 SGHTA, CDR2 FQGTGA. V shed 5 bases, J shed 5 bases, and the junction held 6 bases outside the gene matches. The full variable domain, rest sourced from reference TRBV7-3 and TRBJ2-1, is GAGVSQTPSNKVTEKGKYVELRCDPISGHTALYWYRQSLGQGPEFLIYFQGTGAADDSGLPNDRFFAVRPEGSVSTLKIQRTERGDSAVYLCASSPSGLNNEQFFGPGTRLTVL.

The CDR3 here is CASSFRQGNRETQYF. The CDR3, as DNA: TGTGCCAGCAGCTTTCGTCAGGGAAACCGGGAGACCCAGTACTTC. This chain joins TRBV5-8 and TRBJ2-5; D perhaps matches TRBD1 (5 bases). Per germline, CDR1 SGHTS and CDR2 YDEGEE. The CDR3 spans 15 residues. Trimming pared 2 bases from V and 5 bases from J, leaving 16 bases between.

The table lists this clone with a count of one. The chain uses TRBV2 and TRBJ1-3; 9 nucleotides line up with TRBD1. Germline trimming cut 8 bases from V and 3 bases from J; bases unmatched to any gene: 5. Germline values: CDR1 SNHLY, CDR2 FYNNEI. This CDR3 contains 14 residues. The CDR3 protein is CASGQGIFGNTIYF. CDR3 sequence (DNA): TGTGCCAGCGGACAGGGGATTTTTGGAAACACCATATATTTT.

In its sample, this clone was seen a few times. The V call is TRBV14, the J call TRBJ2-7, with D possibly being TRBD1 (6 bases). V dropped 2 bases and J dropped 2 bases, with 16 bases sitting between them. The CDR3 loop spans 16 amino acids. CDR1 is SGHDN and CDR2 is FVKESK in the germline V gene. The CDR3 is CASSQRDRFVAYEQYF. The CDR3 bases are TGTGCCAGCAGCCAACGCGACAGGTTCGTTGCCTACGAGCAGTACTTC.

The genes are TRBV2 and TRBJ1-2; TRBD1 agrees at 8 bases. This CDR3 region has 15 residues. V trimming: 6 bases; J trimming: 5 bases; junction bases outside the gene matches: 11. Germline V CDR1 and CDR2: SNHLY, FYNNEI. The CDR3 protein is CASSVRSGGAYGYTF. CDR3 coding DNA: TGTGCCAGCAGCGTCCGATCAGGGGGCGCGTATGGCTACACCTTC.

The rearrangement joins TRBV9 to TRBJ1-2, with a tentative D call TRBD1 (5 bases). Per the germline V gene, CDR1 is SGDLS and CDR2 is YYNGEE. V was pared by 6 bases and J by 8 bases, with 17 bases between. The CDR3 runs to 13 residues. CDR3 nucleotides: TGTGCCAGCACCCAGCAGGGACTCTCGGGCTACACCTTC. This translates into CASTQQGLSGYTF.

This clone was detected a few times. The rearrangement links TRBV29-1 to TRBJ1-1; D is ambiguous. CDR1 and CDR2 from the germline V gene are SQVTM and ANQGSEA. Between the trimmed V and J ends, which lost 7 bases and 4 bases, there was a span of 16 bases. This CDR3 has 13 amino acids. CDR3 amino acids: CSGLGDTGTEAFF. DNA for the CDR3: TGCAGCGGCCTGGGAGACACGGGCACTGAAGCTTTCTTT.

The rearrangement uses TRBV27 and TRBJ2-1; 9 positions match TRBD1. With 2 bases clipped from V and 8 bases from J, the junction kept 13 bases outside the gene matches. The V gene's germline CDR1 is MNHEY and CDR2 SMNVEV (reference sequence). This CDR3 contains 17 residues. CDR3 sequence: CASSLGTGQGGVDEQFF. Written as DNA, the CDR3 is TGTGCCAGCAGTTTAGGGACGGGACAGGGCGGAGTCGATGAGCAGTTCTTC.

Turning to this clone: Germline and junction disagree at one end, which may indicate a read error. The sample contains more than one DNA sequence encoding this CDR3. The chain recombines TRBV10-3 with TRBJ2-3; D gene unclear. This CDR3 spans 11 amino acids. Germline assignment: CDR1 ENHRY and CDR2 SYGVKD. The CDR3 spells CATTKADTQYF. In nucleotides, the CDR3 is TGCGCCACAACTAAGGCAGATACGCAGTATTTT.

DNA of the CDR3: TGTGCCACCAACTCCGGGACAGGGCATCAGCCCCAGCATTTT. Translating gives CATNSGTGHQPQHF. The rearrangement uses TRBV28 and TRBJ1-5, with 9 bases that match TRBD1. The V gene's germline CDR1 is MDHEN and CDR2 SYDVKM. The V and J ends lost 10 bases and 5 bases, in that order; junction bases with no gene match: 9. The CDR3 has 14 amino acids.

V and J are TRBV29-1 and TRBJ2-5; D remains ambiguous. The CDR3 has 13 amino acids. Looked up from germline, CDR1 is SQVTM and CDR2 is ANQGSEA. V lost 3 bases, J lost 5 bases, and 13 bases lay in between. Here the CDR3 DNA reads TGCAGCGTTGAGAGGTCCCTCCGGGAGACCCAGTACTTC. Translated, it gives CSVERSLRETQYF.

This clone was found once. The chain carries TRBV7-8 and TRBJ2-5, with 7 positions matching TRBD1. Looked up from germline, CDR1 is SGHVS and CDR2 is FQNEAQ. J lost 5 bases, V lost 2 bases, and 5 bases had no gene match. This CDR3 region has 14 residues. CDR3 region: CASSLTGVGETQYF. In DNA, the CDR3 is TGTGCCAGCAGCTTAACAGGGGTAGGCGAGACCCAGTACTTC. The full variable domain, with the rest looked up from reference TRBV7-8 and TRBJ2-5, is GAGVSQSPRYKVAKRGQDVALRCDPISGHVSLFWYQQALGQGPEFLTYFQNEAQLDKSGLPSDRFFAERPEGSVSTLKIQRTQQEDSAVYLCASSLTGVGETQYFGPGTRLLVL.

This rearrangement joins TRBV5-5 to TRBJ1-3, with D maybe TRBD1 (5 bases). The CDR3 has 16 residues. V was shortened by 5 bases and J by 0 bases, with 15 bases between the two germline ends. Germline V gene data show CDR1 as SGHKS and CDR2 as YYEKEE (reference sequence). CDR3 sequence reads: CASRPTTASSGNTIYF. The CDR3, as DNA: TGTGCCAGCAGGCCAACGACAGCGAGCTCTGGAAACACCATATATTTT. Together with reference TRBV5-5 and TRBJ1-3, the CDR3 gives the full variable domain: DAGVTQSPTHLIKTRGQQVTLRCSPISGHKSVSWYQQVLGQGPQFIFQYYEKEERGRGNFPDRFSARQFPNYSSELNVNALLLGDSALYLCASRPTTASSGNTIYFGEGSWLTVV.

This chain connects TRBV7-2 to TRBJ2-3; D is ambiguous. The germline V and J ends were trimmed by 5 bases and 0 bases, with 12 bases remaining between them. The CDR3 has 15 residues. Germline lookup yields CDR1 SGHTA and CDR2 FQGNSA. The CDR3 reads CASSPTYTSTDTQYF. In nucleotides, the CDR3 is TGTGCCAGCAGCCCGACTTACACCAGCACAGATACGCAGTATTTT.

For this clone: Other DNA sequences from this sample encode an identical CDR3 as well. The chain carries TRBV5-1 and TRBJ1-1; 10 bases map to TRBD1. The CDR3 consists of 17 residues. Trimming at V came to 3 bases and at J to 1 base, leaving 9 bases not matched to a gene. Germline V gene lookup returns CDR1 SGHRS and CDR2 YFSETQ. The CDR3: CASSSRRQGAQNTEAFF. Here the CDR3 DNA reads TGCGCCAGCAGCTCGAGGAGACAGGGGGCCCAGAACACTGAAGCTTTCTTT.

The gene calls are TRBV7-8 and TRBJ2-5; TRBD2 matches 8 bases. The J call may be in error: the DNA end matches TRBJ2-7 better. Germline V gene data show CDR1 as SGHVS and CDR2 as FQNEAQ. The CDR3 has 15 residues. The CDR3 nucleotides are TGTGCCAGCAGCTTAAGAACTAGCGGTTCCTACGAGCAGTACTTC. It specifies CASSLRTSGSYEQYF.

The chain recombines TRBV5-1 with TRBJ2-5, with 8 bases that match TRBD2. J was trimmed by 5 bases and V by 5 bases; bases with no gene match: 11. The CDR3 is 15 amino acids. The germline V gene encodes CDR1 SGHRS and CDR2 YFSETQ. This CDR3 reads CASSQFSGREETQYF. The CDR3 nucleotides are TGCGCCAGCAGTCAGTTCAGCGGGAGAGAGGAGACCCAGTACTTC.

This sequence joins TRBV19 and TRBJ1-2, with 8 positions matching TRBD1. CDR1 is LNHDA, CDR2 SQIVND, per germline (reference sequence). J was trimmed by 4 bases and V by 4 bases; bases with no gene match: 5. CDR3 length: 14 residues. The CDR3 nucleotides are TGTGCCAGTAGTAGGACAGGGTCTACCTATGGCTACACCTTC. This codes for CASSRTGSTYGYTF.

The rearrangement links TRBV5-1 to TRBJ2-1; 8 bases agree with TRBD2. With 6 bases clipped from V and 6 bases from J, the junction kept 14 bases outside the gene matches. The CDR3 extends over 16 amino acids. Per germline, CDR1 SGHRS and CDR2 YFSETQ. CDR3 region: CASTYLPGGPVNEQFF. Written as DNA, the CDR3 is TGCGCCAGCACCTACCTCCCGGGAGGGCCGGTCAATGAGCAGTTCTTC.

CDR3 nucleotide sequence: TGTGCCAGCAGTGGACGACTAGGCAATGAGCAGTTCTTC. Translating gives CASSGRLGNEQFF. The chain links TRBV6-5 to TRBJ2-1, with a possible D match to TRBD2 (6 bases). In germline, CDR1 is MNHEY, CDR2 SVGAGI. The CDR3 is 13 amino acids. The germline V and J ends were trimmed by 5 bases and 6 bases, with 11 bases remaining between them.

The chain couples TRBV7-2 to TRBJ1-1, with D possibly TRBD1 on 5 matching bases. Trimming shortened V by 5 bases and J by 5 bases, and 12 bases separated the two germline ends. The CDR3 consists of 13 residues. Germline CDR1 is SGHTA and CDR2 is FQGNSA. CDR3 in amino acids: CASSTEGVTEAFF. The CDR3 nucleotides are TGTGCCAGCAGCACAGAAGGGGTGACTGAAGCTTTCTTT.

This chain links TRBV27 with TRBJ1-1; D unclear. V dropped 0 bases and J dropped 0 bases, with 8 bases sitting between them. The CDR3 runs to 15 residues. From germline, CDR1 is MNHEY and CDR2 SMNVEV (reference sequence). The CDR3 spells CASSLSTGMNTEAFF. CDR3 DNA: TGTGCCAGCAGTTTATCTACGGGGATGAACACTGAAGCTTTCTTT.

V usage is TRBV2 and J usage is TRBJ1-1; possible D gene TRBD1, 5 bases. Trimming stripped 6 bases from V and 6 bases from J, with 17 bases between. CDR1 is SNHLY, CDR2 FYNNEI, per germline. CDR3 size: 14 residues. The CDR3 sequence is CASRDRGKQAEAFF. The CDR3 region has the DNA TGTGCCAGCAGGGACCGGGGGAAACAGGCTGAAGCTTTCTTT.

The rearrangement joins TRBV20-1 to TRBJ1-2, with unresolved D. Germline V gene lookup returns CDR1 DFQATT and CDR2 SNEGSKA (reference sequence). This CDR3 has 11 amino acids. Trimming took off 2 bases at V and 6 bases at J, with 7 bases between the two ends. CDR3 sequence: CSARKEHGYTF. The CDR3 region has the DNA TGCAGTGCTAGAAAAGAGCATGGCTACACCTTC.

Remarks on this clone: Mismatch with germline at one junction end may stem from a read error. The rearrangement uses TRBV7-3 and TRBJ2-2; TRBD2 matches at 12 bases. This CDR3 has 16 amino acids. Germline V gene data show CDR1 as SGHTA and CDR2 as FQGTGA. The CDR3 loop reads CASSPLAGGFTGELLF. CDR3 sequence (DNA): TGTGCCAGCAGCCCACTAGCGGGAGGATTCACCGGGGAGCTGCTTTTT.

CDR3 in amino acids: CASSPRVSGKGETQYF. CDR3 DNA sequence: TGTGCCAGCAGCCCTCGCGTTAGCGGGAAAGGAGAGACCCAGTACTTC. The chain uses TRBV28 and TRBJ2-5; 8 bases line up with TRBD2. In germline, CDR1 is MDHEN, CDR2 SYDVKM. J lost 4 bases, V lost 6 bases, and 13 bases had no gene match. This CDR3 region has 16 residues.